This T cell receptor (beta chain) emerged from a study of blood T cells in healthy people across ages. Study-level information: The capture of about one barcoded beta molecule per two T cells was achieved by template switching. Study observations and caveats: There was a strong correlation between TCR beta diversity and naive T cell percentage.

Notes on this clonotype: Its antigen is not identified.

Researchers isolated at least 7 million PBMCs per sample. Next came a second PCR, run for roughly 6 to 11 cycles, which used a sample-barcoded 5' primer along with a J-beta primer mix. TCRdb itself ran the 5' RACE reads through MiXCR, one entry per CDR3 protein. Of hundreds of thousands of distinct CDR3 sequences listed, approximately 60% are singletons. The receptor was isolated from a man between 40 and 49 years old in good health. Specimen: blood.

This CDR3 reads CSAYPRLAGKNEQFF. The CDR3 nucleotides read TGCAGTGCTTATCCCCGACTAGCGGGAAAGAATGAGCAGTTCTTC. V is TRBV20-1 and J is TRBJ2-1, with 11 bases that match TRBD2. The germline V gene has CDR1 DFQATT and CDR2 SNEGSKA (reference sequence). V was pared by 5 bases and J by 7 bases, with 10 bases of the junction left unmatched. The CDR3 consists of 15 residues.